The TCR beta chain described here comes from a study of response to subunit inactivated influenza vaccine. Germline-derived CDR1 and CDR2 are LNHDA and SQIVND (reference sequence). V dropped 9 bases and J dropped 4 bases, with 14 bases sitting between them. This CDR3 comprises 13 residues. TCRdb re-derived calls from the RT-PCR reads in MiXCR, one entry per CDR3 protein. The table records about 540,000 distinct CDR3 sequences, 20% to 25% of them present only once. This clonotype was detected once. The same specimen was also included in a second study, on T cells expressing NK-cell markers. That report notes: 5'RACE template switching with UMIs produced the TCR beta cDNA.

The source was CD4+ T cells sorted from PBMCs, collected approximately 13 days after vaccination. This TCR derives from a man over 45 who received an inactivated influenza vaccine. The chain carries TRBV19 and TRBJ2-3; D unclear. In nucleotides, the CDR3 is TGTGCCAGCAGTGCCCCGGGCGCAGATACGCAGTATTTT. It yields the protein CASSAPGADTQYF.